This T cell receptor (beta chain) was recorded in a study of blood T cell repertoires in COVID-19 (dated by TCRdb to the early 2020s). Turning to the overall study: Recovered participants in ImmuneRACE Cohort 3 were defined by two consecutive negative NP/OP PCR tests, clearance by a healthcare professional, or resolution of symptoms. The sample metadata nearly always contained a de-identified subject ID, COVID-19 status, age in years and sex. The collaborator samples originated in the United States, Italy and Spain and spanned the acute and convalescent phases of COVID-19. The material from the prospective study consisted of cDNA or gDNA derived from T cells, B-cell-depleted T cells, or PBMCs. A freely available public database, intended as a resource for researchers studying the immune response to SARS-CoV-2, is where the repertoires were released. Where available, HLA class I and class II types were taken from metadata supplied by the sample provider and were not determined by assay-based typing. The samples were drawn from two sources: the first 160 participants of the ongoing ImmuneRACE study, and over 950 subjects contributed by 6 global collaborators. Deeply sampled blood TCRbeta repertoires from subjects exposed to, actively infected with, or recovered from COVID-19 were included in the dataset. Here is what the overall study found, with its caveats: The amount of clinical and demographic metadata varied by source and participant and was provided uncurated.

On this clone: The antigen it recognizes is unknown. No much larger clonotype is one base removed from it; base qualities were not supplied.

Enrolling through a virtual design, the prospective study's participants ranged in age from about 18 to 100 years and lived across about two dozen United States geographic areas. In the prospective study, participants were assigned to cohorts based on the clinical history participants reported in a screening survey and a study questionnaire. Each participant in the prospective study had whole blood, serum and a nasopharyngeal or oropharyngeal swab collected by mobile phlebotomists. Over an approximately 2-month period, participants in the prospective study had the option of providing additional blood draws and questionnaires. Prospective study blood samples were shipped either frozen or at room temperature before DNA extraction. The immunoSEQ Assay, a bias-controlled multiplex PCR, was used to amplify TCRbeta CDR3 regions from genomic DNA. Under the source paper's analysis protocol: Nucleated cell counts per sample were estimated from amplification of reference gene primers within the assay. Sequence reads were collapsed and filtered to measure the absolute abundance of every unique TCRbeta CDR3 rearrangement. For each sample, productive Simpson clonality was calculated as the square root of Simpson's diversity index over productive rearrangements. Not all clones reach the TCRdb copy of this immuneACCESS table, which keeps in-frame sequences only. Checked studies attribute under half of the gap to unresolved V genes and leave the rest unexplained. That table gives V, J and clone size, and the DNA gave D and trimming. This sample holds over 130,000 clones; over 75% were observed only once. Of the sample, about 4% falls within the top ten clones.

The clonotype was recovered from a man over 45 in a cohort exposed to, infected with or recovered from COVID-19 (not recorded which). The sequenced sample was PBMCs or T cells enriched from blood (not recorded which).

The DNA is as follows: TGTGCCAGCAGGGGACAGGTAGGAGCTTTCTTT. Translated, this is CASRGQVGAFF. This chain joins TRBV28 to TRBJ1-1, with 8 middle bases fitting TRBD1. The germline V gene gives CDR1 as MDHEN and CDR2 as SYDVKM. The CDR3 holds 11 amino acids from the cysteine to the phenylalanine. Only CDR3 DNA remains: 33 bases, in frame from the first base. The germline V end is reduced by 6 bases and the J end by 10 bases; junction bases left unmatched: 4.